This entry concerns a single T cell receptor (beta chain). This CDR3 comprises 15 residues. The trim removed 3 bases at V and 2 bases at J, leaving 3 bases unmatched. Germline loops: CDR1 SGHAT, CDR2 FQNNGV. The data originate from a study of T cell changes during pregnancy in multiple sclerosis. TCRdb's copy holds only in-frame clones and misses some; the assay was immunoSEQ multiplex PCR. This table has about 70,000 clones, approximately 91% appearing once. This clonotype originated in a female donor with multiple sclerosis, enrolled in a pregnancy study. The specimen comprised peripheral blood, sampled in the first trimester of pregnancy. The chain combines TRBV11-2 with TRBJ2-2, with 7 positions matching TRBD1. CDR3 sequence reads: CASSFTGVNTGELFF. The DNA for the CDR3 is TGTGCCAGCAGCTTTACAGGGGTTAACACCGGGGAGCTGTTTTTT.